This T cell receptor (beta chain) emerged from a study of cytomegalovirus exposure and HLA in healthy donors. Study findings and constraints: In vitro checks showed that a few CMV-associated chains really do target CMV antigens. In an earlier analysis, in some 540 donors, most V segments appeared productive either ~87% or ~30% of the time. Presence/absence analyses rested on an assumption that sequencing depth was roughly uniform across donors.

Researchers ran the PCR with 60 Vbeta and 13 Jbeta primers. This table comes from immunoSEQ multiplex PCR, and its TCRdb copy is limited to in-frame clones, with some not included. Among fewer than 120,000 clones listed, 78% were seen once. The germline gives CDR1 KGHSH, CDR2 LQKENI. The CDR3 length is 16 residues. Trimming took 2 bases from V and 2 from J; bases not matched to a gene: 5. A word on this clone: Its antigen is not identified.

This receptor was obtained from a woman in her twenties or thirties in good health and CMV-seronegative. The V call is TRBV18, the J call TRBJ1-5; TRBD1 aligns across 8 bases. Sequencing was carried out using PBMCs. CDR3 loop: CASSPTVTGGNQPQHF. The CDR3 DNA sequence: TGTGCCAGCTCACCAACCGTGACAGGGGGCAATCAGCCCCAGCATTTT.